The table lists the clone carrying this T cell receptor beta chain with many counts. Its antigen is as yet unknown. Time point in this sample: sample taken at primary tumor resection. Unsorted tumor, nontumor lung tissue or cryopreserved PBMC supplied the whole RNA. TCRdb re-called the 5' RACE reads with MiXCR, one entry per CDR3 protein. The table lists over 45,000 distinct CDR3 sequences, roughly 5.7% of them singletons, with over 8.5% in the top ten. The record originates from a study of spatial heterogeneity in lung cancer. As for the study in general: There were consistently more beta-chain sequences detected than alpha-chain sequences. An average of more than ten raw reads was observed per unique TCR and UMI combination.

Study conclusions and caveats: Tumor TCRs that were ubiquitous and expanded showed up in blood more at resection than follow-up.

Between the trimmed V and J ends, which lost 0 bases and 1 base, there was a span of 13 bases. Germline CDR1 LNHNV, CDR2 YYDKDF (reference sequence). The CDR3 contains 16 residues. V usage is TRBV15 and J usage is TRBJ2-7, with a tentative D call TRBD1 (5 bases). The clonotype originates from a male donor with early-stage non-small cell lung cancer. Specimen: PBMCs, collected at surgery. The CDR3 protein is CATSRDPQGSSYEQYF. DNA for the CDR3: TGTGCCACCAGCAGAGATCCTCAGGGATCGTCCTACGAGCAGTACTTC.